The 6 T cell receptor beta chains below were found in one sample sequenced in a study of T cell changes during pregnancy in multiple sclerosis. Generated by immunoSEQ multiplex PCR, the TCRdb table keeps only in-frame clones and is missing some. The data show around 30,000 clones, about 87% seen once. This specimen consisted of CD8+ T cells from peripheral blood mononuclear cells, obtained in the first trimester of pregnancy. The receptors shown here come from a female donor with multiple sclerosis, enrolled in a pregnancy study.

Here the CDR3 DNA reads TGTGCCAGCAGCTTGGCACTAGCGGGGGCCACAGATACGCAGTATTTT. Residues: CASSLALAGATDTQYF. The rearrangement joins TRBV5-6 to TRBJ2-3, with 11 bases lining up with TRBD2. The J segment lost 2 bases and the V segment lost 0 bases, leaving 2 bases of the junction unmatched. The CDR3 consists of 16 residues. The germline V gene has CDR1 SGHDT and CDR2 YYEEEE.

CDR3 amino acids: CASSYDTQETQYF. The CDR3 region has the DNA TGTGCCAGCAGTTACGACACCCAAGAGACCCAGTACTTC. The chain is built from TRBV6-5 and TRBJ2-5, with D hard to call. The CDR3 extends over 13 amino acids. The germline gives CDR1 MNHEY, CDR2 SVGAGI. The V end lost 2 bases, the J end lost 1 base, and 5 bases lay between the germline ends.

This rearrangement joins TRBV7-2 to TRBJ1-2; D is perhaps TRBD1 (6 bases). CDR3 length: 12 residues. The V gene's germline CDR1 is SGHTA and CDR2 FQGNSA. V was shortened by 5 bases and J by 5 bases, with 9 bases between the two germline ends. CDR3 nucleotides: TGTGCCAGCAGCCTACAGGGTTATGGCTACACCTTC. It is translated as CASSLQGYGYTF.

The chain couples TRBV5-1 to TRBJ1-2; 11 bases fit TRBD1. V was clipped by 5 bases and J by 6 bases; unmatched bases: 9. The CDR3 is 15 amino acids. Germline V gene data show CDR1 as SGHRS and CDR2 as YFSETQ. CDR3 sequence reads: CASRRGTGGIDGYTF. In nucleotides, the CDR3 is TGCGCCAGCAGAAGGGGGACAGGGGGGATTGATGGCTACACCTTC.

The V and J genes are TRBV4-3 and TRBJ1-1, with TRBD1 as a possible D gene (5 bases). Germline-derived CDR1 and CDR2 are LGHNA and YSLEER. This CDR3 region has 13 residues. V lost 0 bases, J lost 13 bases, and 15 bases lay in between. The CDR3 nucleotides read TGCGCCAGCAGCCAAGAAGGGAGGGGAGAGGGTTTCTTT. Encoded protein: CASSQEGRGEGFF.

The rearrangement links TRBV9 to TRBJ1-3, with D hard to call. V was cut by 4 bases and J by 0 bases, with 14 bases left in between. The germline gives CDR1 SGDLS, CDR2 YYNGEE. The CDR3 has 16 amino acids. Here the CDR3 reads CASSPYEDISGNTIYF. Written as DNA, the CDR3 is TGTGCCAGCAGCCCCTATGAAGACATCTCTGGAAACACCATATATTTT.